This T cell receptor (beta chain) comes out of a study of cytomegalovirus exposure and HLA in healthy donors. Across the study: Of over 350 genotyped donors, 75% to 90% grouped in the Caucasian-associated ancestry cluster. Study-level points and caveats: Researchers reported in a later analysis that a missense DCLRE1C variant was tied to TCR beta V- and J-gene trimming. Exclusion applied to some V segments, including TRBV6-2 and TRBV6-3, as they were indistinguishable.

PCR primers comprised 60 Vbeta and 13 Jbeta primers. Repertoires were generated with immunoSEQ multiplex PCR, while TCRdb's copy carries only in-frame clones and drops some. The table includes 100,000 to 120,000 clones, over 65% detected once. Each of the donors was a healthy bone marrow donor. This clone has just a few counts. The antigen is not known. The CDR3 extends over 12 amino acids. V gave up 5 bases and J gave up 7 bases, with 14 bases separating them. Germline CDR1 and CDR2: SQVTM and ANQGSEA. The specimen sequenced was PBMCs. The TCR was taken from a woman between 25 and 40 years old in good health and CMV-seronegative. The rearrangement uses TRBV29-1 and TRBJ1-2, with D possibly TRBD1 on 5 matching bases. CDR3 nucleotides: TGCAGCGTTATAAGGGGCGGCGGTGGCTACACCTTC. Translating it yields CSVIRGGGGYTF.